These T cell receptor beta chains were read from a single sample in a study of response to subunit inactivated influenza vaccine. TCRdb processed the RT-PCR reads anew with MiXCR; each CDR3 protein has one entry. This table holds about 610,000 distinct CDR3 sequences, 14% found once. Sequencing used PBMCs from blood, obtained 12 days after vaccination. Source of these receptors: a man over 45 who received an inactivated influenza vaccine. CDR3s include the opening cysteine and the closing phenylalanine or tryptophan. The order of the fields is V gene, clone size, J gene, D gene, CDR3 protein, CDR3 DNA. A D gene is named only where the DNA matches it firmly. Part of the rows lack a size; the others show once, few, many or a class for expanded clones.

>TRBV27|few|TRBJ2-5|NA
CASSLLPRVGPDSPLETQYF
TGTGCCAGCAGTTTGCTCCCCCGAGTGGGACCGGACAGCCCCCTGGAGACCCAGTACTTC
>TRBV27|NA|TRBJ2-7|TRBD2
CASAGLASYEQYF
TGTGCCAGCGCGGGACTAGCGAGCTACGAGCAGTACTTC
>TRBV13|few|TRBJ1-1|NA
CASSLGGQIEAFF
TGTGCCAGCAGCTTAGGTGGGCAGATTGAAGCTTTCTTT
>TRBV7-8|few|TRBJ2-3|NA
CASSVIFRNTQYF
TGTGCCAGCAGCGTTATATTTCGAAATACGCAGTATTTT
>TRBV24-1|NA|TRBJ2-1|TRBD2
CATSAGLAGGRHEQFF
TGTGCCACCAGTGCGGGACTAGCGGGGGGGCGTCATGAGCAGTTCTTC
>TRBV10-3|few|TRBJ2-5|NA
CAISTTGQETQYF
TGTGCCATCAGCACGACAGGACAAGAGACCCAGTACTTC
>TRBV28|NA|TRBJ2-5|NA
CASSGVPPQTQYF
TGTGCCAGCAGTGGGGTCCCCCCGCAGACCCAGTACTTC
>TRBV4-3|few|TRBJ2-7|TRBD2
CASSQRYSSGSFYEQYF
TGCGCCAGCAGCCAACGTTATTCCAGCGGGAGTTTTTACGAGCAGTACTTC
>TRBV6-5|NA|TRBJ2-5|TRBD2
CASSYSLSGGLETQYF
TGTGCCAGCAGTTACTCCCTCAGCGGGGGATTAGAGACCCAGTACTTC
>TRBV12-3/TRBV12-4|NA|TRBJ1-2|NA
CASSPRRADGYTF
TGTGCCAGCAGTCCCCGCAGGGCGGATGGCTACACCTTC
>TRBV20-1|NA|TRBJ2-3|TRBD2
CSARSGTSSTDTQYF
TGCAGTGCTAGAAGCGGGACTAGTTCCACAGATACGCAGTATTTT
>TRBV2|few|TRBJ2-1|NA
CASTPGPYNEQFF
TGTGCCAGCACCCCAGGGCCCTACAATGAGCAGTTCTTC
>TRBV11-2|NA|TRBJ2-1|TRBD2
CASSLDRDGGANEQFF
TGTGCCAGCAGCTTAGATCGGGACGGGGGGGCCAATGAGCAGTTCTTC
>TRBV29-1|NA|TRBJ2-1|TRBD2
CSVASGRVYNEQFF
TGCAGCGTTGCTAGCGGGAGGGTTTACAATGAGCAGTTCTTC
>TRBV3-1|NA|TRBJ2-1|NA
CASSQGTPGAFGNEQFF
TGTGCCAGCAGCCAAGGAACCCCCGGGGCTTTTGGCAATGAGCAGTTCTTC
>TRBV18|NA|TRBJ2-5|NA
CASSPGMEETQYF
TGTGCCAGCTCACCAGGGATGGAAGAGACCCAGTACTTC
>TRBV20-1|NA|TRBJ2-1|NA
CSAPDPSRTHEQFF
TGCAGTGCCCCGGACCCTTCGAGAACCCATGAGCAGTTCTTC
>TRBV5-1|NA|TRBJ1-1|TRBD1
CASSLGWSGGRDTEAFF
TGCGCCAGCAGCTTGGGATGGTCAGGGGGTCGAGACACTGAAGCTTTCTTT
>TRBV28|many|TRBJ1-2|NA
CASSPTGPVYGYTF
TGTGCCAGCAGCCCTACAGGACCTGTCTATGGCTACACCTTC
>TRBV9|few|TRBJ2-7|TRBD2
CASSGRLASVEQYF
TGTGCCAGCAGCGGAAGACTAGCGAGCGTCGAGCAGTACTTC
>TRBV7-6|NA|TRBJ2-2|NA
CASSLASSLDYTGELFF
TGTGCCAGCAGCCTTGCTTCTAGTTTGGATTACACCGGGGAGCTGTTTTTT
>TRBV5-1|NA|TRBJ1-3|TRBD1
CASSRQGDSGNTIYF
TGCGCCAGCAGCCGACAGGGGGACTCTGGAAACACCATATATTTT
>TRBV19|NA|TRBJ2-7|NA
CASSTTGTGFYEQYF
TGTGCCAGTAGTACGACCGGGACGGGATTCTACGAGCAGTACTTC
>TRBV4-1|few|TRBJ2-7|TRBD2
CASSQVLAGLTYEQYF
TGCGCCAGCAGCCAAGTCCTAGCGGGCCTCACCTACGAGCAGTACTTC
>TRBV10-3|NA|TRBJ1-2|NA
CAISESDRNYGYTF
TGTGCCATCAGTGAGTCTGACAGGAACTATGGCTACACCTTC
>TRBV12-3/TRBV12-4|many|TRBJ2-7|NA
CASGTGSSSEQYF
TGTGCCAGCGGAACGGGATCCTCTTCGGAGCAGTACTTC
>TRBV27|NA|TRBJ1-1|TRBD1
CASSSLTGDGNTEAFF
TGTGCCAGCAGTTCCCTCACAGGGGATGGGAACACTGAAGCTTTCTTT
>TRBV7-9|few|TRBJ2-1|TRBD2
CASSPTLGLAHEQFF
TGTGCCAGCAGCCCTACCCTGGGACTAGCACATGAGCAGTTCTTC
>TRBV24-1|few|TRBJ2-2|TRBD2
CATSDWREAVGELFF
TGTGCCACCAGTGATTGGCGGGAGGCCGTCGGGGAGCTGTTTTTT
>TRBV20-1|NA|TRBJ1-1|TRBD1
CSVDRGIMNTEAFF
TGCAGTGTCGACAGGGGAATCATGAACACTGAAGCTTTCTTT
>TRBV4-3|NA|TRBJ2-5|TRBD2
CASSQESAGHQETQYF
TGCGCCAGCAGCCAAGAATCAGCGGGGCACCAAGAGACCCAGTACTTC
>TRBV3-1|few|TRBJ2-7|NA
CASSYRFDKYF
TGTGCCAGCAGCTACCGCTTTGATAAGTACTTC
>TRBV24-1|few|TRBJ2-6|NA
CATSDSHSGANVLTF
TGTGCCACCAGTGACAGTCATTCTGGGGCCAACGTCCTGACTTTC
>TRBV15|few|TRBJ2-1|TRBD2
CATSAGDYNEQFF
TGTGCCACCAGCGCGGGGGACTACAATGAGCAGTTCTTC
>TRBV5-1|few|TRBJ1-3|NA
CASSLEGTGSGNTIYF
TGCGCCAGCAGCTTGGAGGGGACGGGCTCTGGAAACACCATATATTTT
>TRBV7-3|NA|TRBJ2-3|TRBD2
CASSRTGGGDTQYF
TGTGCCAGCAGCCGAACGGGAGGGGGAGATACGCAGTATTTT
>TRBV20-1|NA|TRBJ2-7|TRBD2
CSAKRGSYEQYF
TGCAGTGCTAAGCGGGGGTCTTACGAGCAGTACTTC
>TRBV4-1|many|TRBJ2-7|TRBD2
CASSQGLAGNYEQYF
TGCGCCAGCAGCCAAGGTCTAGCGGGGAACTACGAGCAGTACTTC
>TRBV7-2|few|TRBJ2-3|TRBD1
CASSLIGQGASTDTQYF
TGTGCCAGCAGCTTAATAGGACAGGGGGCTAGCACAGATACGCAGTATTTT
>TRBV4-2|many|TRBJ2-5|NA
CASSQVGADQETQYF
TGTGCCAGCAGCCAAGTCGGGGCAGACCAAGAGACCCAGTACTTC
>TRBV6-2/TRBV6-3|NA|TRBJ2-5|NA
CASSYPGLKETQYF
TGTGCCAGCAGTTACCCGGGACTTAAAGAGACCCAGTACTTC
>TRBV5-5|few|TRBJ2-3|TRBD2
CASSLLAGLTLSTDTQYF
TGTGCCAGCAGCTTACTAGCGGGGCTTACCCTAAGCACAGATACGCAGTATTTT
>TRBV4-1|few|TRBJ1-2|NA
CASSQVNNRYEANYGYTF
TGCGCCAGCAGCCAAGTAAATAACCGATACGAGGCTAACTATGGCTACACCTTC
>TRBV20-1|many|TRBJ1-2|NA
CSAGGLIDGYTF
TGCAGTGCGGGGGGGTTGATCGACGGCTACACCTTC
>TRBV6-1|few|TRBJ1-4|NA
CASSEVSGAREKLFF
TGTGCCAGCAGTGAAGTTTCTGGGGCGCGGGAAAAACTGTTTTTT
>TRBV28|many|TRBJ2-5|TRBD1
CASSSDRGYQETQYF
TGTGCCAGCAGTTCCGACAGGGGGTACCAAGAGACCCAGTACTTC
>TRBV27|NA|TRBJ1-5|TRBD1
CASSPRDYRGNQPQHF
TGTGCCAGCAGTCCGCGAGACTACAGGGGGAATCAGCCCCAGCATTTT
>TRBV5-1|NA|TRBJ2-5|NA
CASSLSPGRETQYF
TGCGCCAGCAGCTTATCACCCGGGCGAGAGACCCAGTACTTC
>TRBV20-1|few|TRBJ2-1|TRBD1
CSADRGGNYNEQFF
TGCAGTGCTGACAGGGGGGGGAACTACAATGAGCAGTTCTTC
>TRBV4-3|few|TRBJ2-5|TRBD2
CASSLRAPPTSVQETQYF
TGCGCCAGCAGCCTCCGGGCCCCTCCTACTAGCGTCCAAGAGACCCAGTACTTC
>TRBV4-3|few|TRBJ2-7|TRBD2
CASSQQRGYEQYF
TGCGCCAGCAGCCAGCAGCGGGGCTACGAGCAGTACTTC
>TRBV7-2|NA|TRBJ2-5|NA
CASSLAGPGETQYF
TGTGCCAGCAGCTTAGCGGGGCCGGGAGAGACCCAGTACTTC
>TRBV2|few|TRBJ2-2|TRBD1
CASRGQGVVTGELFF
TGTGCCAGCAGGGGACAGGGTGTTGTGACCGGGGAGCTGTTTTTT
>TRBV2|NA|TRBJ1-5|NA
CASSEAFHNAQPQHF
TGTGCCAGCAGTGAGGCTTTTCATAATGCTCAGCCCCAGCATTTT